In its sample, the clone carrying this T cell receptor beta chain was seen a few times. TCRdb redid the calling of the RT-PCR reads with MiXCR, one entry per CDR3 protein. The data contain about 230,000 distinct CDR3 sequences, roughly an eighth of them singletons. The entry originates in a study of patients and donors after allogeneic stem cell transplantation. The receptor was isolated from a human donor who was either an allogeneic HSCT recipient or a stem cell or donor lymphocyte infusion donor (not recorded which). It is not recorded whose cells these are; they may come from a transplant donor. The source material was blood, either unsorted or a sorted T cell fraction (not recorded which).

The CDR3 here is CASTDRGTSGSTQETQYF. The CDR3 nucleotides read TGTGCCAGCACTGACAGGGGGACTAGCGGGAGCACACAAGAGACCCAGTACTTC. V is TRBV12-1 and J is TRBJ2-5; the tabulated D call, TRBD2, remains unverified against the DNA. TRBV12-1 is given as a pseudogene. The CDR3 length is 18 residues.